This T cell receptor (beta chain) was obtained from a study of technical replicates of blood from several donors. J gave up 5 bases and V 2 bases, and 3 bases lay outside the gene matches. CDR1 and CDR2 (germline): SGDLS, YYNGEE. The CDR3 loop spans 13 amino acids. Method: immunoSEQ multiplex PCR; TCRdb's copy keeps in-frame clones and lacks some. The sample yields 55,000 to 85,000 clones, under 98% seen once. This TCR was recovered from a human donor in good health. This chain links TRBV9 with TRBJ2-5; TRBD2 matches at 7 bases. Input material: T cells isolated from PBMCs. The CDR3 here is CASSVAGAETQYF. In DNA form, the CDR3 reads TGTGCCAGCAGCGTTGCGGGAGCTGAGACCCAGTACTTC.